This T cell receptor beta chain was identified in a study of response to subunit inactivated influenza vaccine. This clonotype was picked up many times. Each CDR3 protein is one row after TCRdb ran MiXCR on the RT-PCR reads. The sample has hundreds of thousands of distinct CDR3 sequences; 7.5% to 8.5% are singletons. There are 13 residues in the CDR3. Deletions cut 7 bases from V and 2 bases from J, with 11 bases between. Germline V gene sequence: CDR1 MNHNS, CDR2 SASEGT. Source: PBMCs from blood, taken around 25 months after vaccination. This clonotype originated in a man aged 50 to 69 who received an inactivated influenza vaccine. This rearrangement joins TRBV6-1 to TRBJ2-5; a possible D gene is TRBD1 (6 bases). DNA of the CDR3: TGTGCCAGCAACCAGGGGCCGCAAGAGACCCAGTACTTC. Translation: CASNQGPQETQYF.